This T cell receptor beta chain is drawn from a study of beta chain features in type 1 diabetes. The wider study: Examination of sorted cells across all samples involved about 99 million cells.

The trim removed 1 base at V and 4 bases at J, leaving 5 bases unmatched. There are 15 residues in the CDR3. CDR1 and CDR2 (germline): KGHSH, LQKENI. Via the markers CD45RO/CCR7/CD25/CD127/CD95/CD27, stem cell-like memory, regulatory, central memory and naive CD4+ cells were sorted. What was sequenced were expressed TCRB transcripts, since all of the isolated RNA had been reverse transcribed. Clones were sequenced by immunoSEQ multiplex PCR, and TCRdb holds only the in-frame ones, with some missing. The sample consists of around 350,000 clones, 10% to 15% of them appearing once. Notes on this clone: Its antigen is as yet unknown.

The study, taken as a whole, reports: The study found moderately but significantly shorter TCRB CDR3s in all four CD4+ subsets of Type 1 diabetes patients.

This sequence was found in a man younger than 30 in good health. This chain joins TRBV18 and TRBJ2-3, with TRBD2 matching over 7 bases. The sequenced sample consisted of naive CD4+ T cells from blood. The CDR3, as DNA: TGTGCCAGCTCACCACAGCTAGCGGCCTCAGATACGCAGTATTTT. Its translation is CASSPQLAASDTQYF. The full variable domain, completed using reference TRBV18 and TRBJ2-3, is NAGVMQNPRHLVRRRGQEARLRCSPMKGHSHVYWYRQLPEEGLKFMVYLQKENIIDESGMPKERFSAEFPKEGPSILRIQQVVRGDSAAYFCASSPQLAASDTQYFGPGTRLTVL.